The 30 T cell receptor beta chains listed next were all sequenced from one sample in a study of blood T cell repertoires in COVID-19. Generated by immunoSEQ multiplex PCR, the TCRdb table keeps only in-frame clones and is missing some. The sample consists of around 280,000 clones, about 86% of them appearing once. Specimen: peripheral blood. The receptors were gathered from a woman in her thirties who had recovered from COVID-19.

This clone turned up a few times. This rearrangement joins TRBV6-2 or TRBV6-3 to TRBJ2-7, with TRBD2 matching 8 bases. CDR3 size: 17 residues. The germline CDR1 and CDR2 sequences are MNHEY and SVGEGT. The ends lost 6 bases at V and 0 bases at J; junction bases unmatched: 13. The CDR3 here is CASSLTRVAGISYEQYF. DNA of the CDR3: TGTGCCAGCAGCCTCACACGGGTAGCGGGGATCTCCTACGAGCAGTACTTC.

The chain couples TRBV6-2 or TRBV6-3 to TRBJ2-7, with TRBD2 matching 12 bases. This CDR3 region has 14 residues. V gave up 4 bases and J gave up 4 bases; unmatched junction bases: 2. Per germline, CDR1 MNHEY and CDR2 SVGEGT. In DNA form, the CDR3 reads TGTGCCAGCAGTTGGGGGACTAGCGGGTACGAGCAGTACTTC. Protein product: CASSWGTSGYEQYF.

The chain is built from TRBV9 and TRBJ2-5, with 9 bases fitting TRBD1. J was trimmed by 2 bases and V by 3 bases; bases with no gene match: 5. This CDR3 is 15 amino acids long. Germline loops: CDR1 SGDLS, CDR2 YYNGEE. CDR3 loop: CASSGGQGVQETQYF. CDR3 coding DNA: TGTGCCAGCAGCGGGGGACAGGGAGTTCAAGAGACCCAGTACTTC.

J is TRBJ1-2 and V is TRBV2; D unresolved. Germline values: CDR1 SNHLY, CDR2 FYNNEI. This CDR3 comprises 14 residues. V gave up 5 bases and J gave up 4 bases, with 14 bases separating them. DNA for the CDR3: TGTGCCAGCAGTATGGAGGCGTCCATCTATGGCTACACCTTC. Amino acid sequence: CASSMEASIYGYTF.

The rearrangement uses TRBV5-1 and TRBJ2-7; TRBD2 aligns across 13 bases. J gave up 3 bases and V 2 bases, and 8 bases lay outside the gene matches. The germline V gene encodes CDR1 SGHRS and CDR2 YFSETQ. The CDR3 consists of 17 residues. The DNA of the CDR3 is TGCGCCAGCAGCTTAGCATCTGGGACTAGCGGGGACTACGAGCAGTACTTC. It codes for CASSLASGTSGDYEQYF.

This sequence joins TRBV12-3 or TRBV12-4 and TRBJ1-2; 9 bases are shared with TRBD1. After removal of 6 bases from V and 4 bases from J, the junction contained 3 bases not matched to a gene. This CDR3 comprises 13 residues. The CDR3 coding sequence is TGTGCCAGCAGAAGACAGGGGGTCTATGGCTACACCTTC. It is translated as CASRRQGVYGYTF.

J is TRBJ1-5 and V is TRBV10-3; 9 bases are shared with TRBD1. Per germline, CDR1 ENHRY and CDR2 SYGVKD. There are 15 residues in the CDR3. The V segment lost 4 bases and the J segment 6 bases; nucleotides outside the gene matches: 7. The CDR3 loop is CAISGDGTGSQPQHF. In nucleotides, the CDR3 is TGTGCCATCAGTGGGGACGGGACAGGGTCTCAGCCCCAGCATTTT.

In DNA form, the CDR3 reads TGCGCCAGCATTACTGACAAAAACTATGGCTACACCTTC. This translates into CASITDKNYGYTF. The J gene is TRBJ1-2, the V gene TRBV23-1; D call uncertain. TRBV23-1 is reported as an ORF; its role is uncertain. The V and J ends lost 7 bases and 2 bases respectively, with 11 bases between them. There are 13 residues in the CDR3.

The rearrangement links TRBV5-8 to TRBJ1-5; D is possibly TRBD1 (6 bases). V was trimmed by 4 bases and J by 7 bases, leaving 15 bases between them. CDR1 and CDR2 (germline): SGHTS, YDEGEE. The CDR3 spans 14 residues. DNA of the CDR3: TGTGCCAGCAGCCACAGGGAGCCGAAACAGCCCCAGCATTTT. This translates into CASSHREPKQPQHF.

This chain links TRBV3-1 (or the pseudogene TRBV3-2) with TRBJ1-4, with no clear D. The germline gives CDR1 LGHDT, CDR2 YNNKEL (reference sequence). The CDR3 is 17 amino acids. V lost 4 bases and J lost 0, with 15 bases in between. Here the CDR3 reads CASSPRGNLATNEKLFF. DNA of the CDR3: TGTGCCAGCAGCCCCCGAGGGAACCTAGCAACTAATGAAAAACTGTTTTTT.

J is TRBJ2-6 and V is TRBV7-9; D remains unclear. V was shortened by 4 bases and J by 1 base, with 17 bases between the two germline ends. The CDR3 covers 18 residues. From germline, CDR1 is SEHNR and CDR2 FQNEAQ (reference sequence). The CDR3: CASSSTYAGLSGANVLTF. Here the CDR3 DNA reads TGTGCCAGCAGCTCGACCTACGCAGGTTTGTCTGGGGCCAACGTCCTGACTTTC.

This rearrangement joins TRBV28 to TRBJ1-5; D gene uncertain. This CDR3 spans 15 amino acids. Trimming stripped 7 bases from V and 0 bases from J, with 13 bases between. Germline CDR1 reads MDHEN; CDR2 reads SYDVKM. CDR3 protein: CASIVTQNSNQPQHF. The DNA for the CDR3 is TGTGCCAGCATCGTTACCCAGAATAGCAATCAGCCCCAGCATTTT.

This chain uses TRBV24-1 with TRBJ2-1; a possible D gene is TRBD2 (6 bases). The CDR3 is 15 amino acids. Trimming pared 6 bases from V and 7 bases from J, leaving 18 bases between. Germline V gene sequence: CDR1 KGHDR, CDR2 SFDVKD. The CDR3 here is CATSTNLGLRNEQFF. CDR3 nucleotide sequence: TGTGCCACCAGTACTAATCTCGGACTACGAAATGAGCAGTTCTTC.

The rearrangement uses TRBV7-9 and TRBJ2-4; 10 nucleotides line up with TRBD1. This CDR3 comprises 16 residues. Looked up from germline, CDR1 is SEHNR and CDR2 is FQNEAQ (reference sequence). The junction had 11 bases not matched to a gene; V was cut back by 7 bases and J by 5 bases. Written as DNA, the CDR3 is TGTGCCAGCACCTCGACGGACAGGGGGTTCCAAAACATTCAGTACTTC. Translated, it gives CASTSTDRGFQNIQYF. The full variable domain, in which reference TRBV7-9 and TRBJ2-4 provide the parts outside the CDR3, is DTGVSQNPRHKITKRGQNVTFRCDPISEHNRLYWYRQTLGQGPEFLTYFQNEAQLEKSRLLSDRFSAERPKGSFSTLEIQRTEQGDSAMYLCASTSTDRGFQNIQYFGAGTRLSVL.

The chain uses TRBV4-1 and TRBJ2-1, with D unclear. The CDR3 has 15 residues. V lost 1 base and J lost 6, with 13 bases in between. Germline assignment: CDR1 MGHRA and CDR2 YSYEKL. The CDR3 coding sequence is TGCGCCAGCAGCCAAGTTGTGTCTTTCGGCAATGAGCAGTTCTTC. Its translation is CASSQVVSFGNEQFF.

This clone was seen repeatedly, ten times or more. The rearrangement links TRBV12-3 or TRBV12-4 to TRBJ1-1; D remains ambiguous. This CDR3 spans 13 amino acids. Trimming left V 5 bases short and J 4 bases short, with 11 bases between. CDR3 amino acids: CASSRPLGTEAFF. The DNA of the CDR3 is TGTGCCAGCAGTCGTCCCCTAGGCACTGAAGCTTTCTTT.

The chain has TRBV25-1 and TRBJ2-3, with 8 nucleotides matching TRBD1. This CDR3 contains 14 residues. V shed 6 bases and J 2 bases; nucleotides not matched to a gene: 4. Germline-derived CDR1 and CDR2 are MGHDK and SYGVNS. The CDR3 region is CASRADRDTDTQYF. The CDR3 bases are TGTGCCAGCAGAGCGGACAGGGACACAGATACGCAGTATTTT.

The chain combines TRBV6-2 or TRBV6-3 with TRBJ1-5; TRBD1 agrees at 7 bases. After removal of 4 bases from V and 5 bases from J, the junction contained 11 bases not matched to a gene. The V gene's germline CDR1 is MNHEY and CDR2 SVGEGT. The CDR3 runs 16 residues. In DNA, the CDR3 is TGTGCCAGCAGTTCGGGACAGCATAATCTTGATCAGCCCCAGCATTTT. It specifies CASSSGQHNLDQPQHF.

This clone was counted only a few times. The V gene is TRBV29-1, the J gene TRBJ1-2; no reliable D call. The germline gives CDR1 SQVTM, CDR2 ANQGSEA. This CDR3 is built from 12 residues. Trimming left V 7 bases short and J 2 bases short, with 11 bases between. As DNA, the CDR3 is TGCAGCGACGAGGCCGCAAACTATGGCTACACCTTC. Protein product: CSDEAANYGYTF. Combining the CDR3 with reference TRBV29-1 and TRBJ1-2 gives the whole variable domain SAVISQKPSRDICQRGTSLTIQCQVDSQVTMMFWYRQQPGQSLTLIATANQGSEATYESGFVIDKFPISRPNLTFSTLTVSNMSPEDSSIYLCSDEAANYGYTFGSGTRLTVV.

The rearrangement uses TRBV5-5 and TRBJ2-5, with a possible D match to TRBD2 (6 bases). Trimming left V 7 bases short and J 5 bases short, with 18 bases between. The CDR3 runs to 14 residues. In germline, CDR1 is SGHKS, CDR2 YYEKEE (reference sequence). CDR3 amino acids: CASQGVASVETQYF. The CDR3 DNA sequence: TGTGCCAGCCAAGGGGTGGCTAGCGTTGAGACCCAGTACTTC.

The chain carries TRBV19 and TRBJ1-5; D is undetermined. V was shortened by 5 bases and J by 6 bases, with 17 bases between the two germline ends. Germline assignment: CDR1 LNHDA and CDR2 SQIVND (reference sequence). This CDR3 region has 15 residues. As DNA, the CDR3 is TGTGCCAGTAGTGAACCGAGGGTTCCGAGTCAGCCCCAGCATTTT. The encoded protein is CASSEPRVPSQPQHF. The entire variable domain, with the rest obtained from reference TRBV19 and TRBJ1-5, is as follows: DGGITQSPKYLFRKEGQNVTLSCEQNLNHDAMYWYRQDPGQGLRLIYYSQIVNDFQKGDIAEGYSVSREKKESFPLTVTSAQKNPTAFYLCASSEPRVPSQPQHFGDGTRLSIL.

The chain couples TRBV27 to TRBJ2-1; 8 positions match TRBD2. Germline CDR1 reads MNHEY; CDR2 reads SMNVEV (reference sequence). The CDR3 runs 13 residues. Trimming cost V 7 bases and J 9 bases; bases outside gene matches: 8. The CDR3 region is CASNSGGRGEQFF. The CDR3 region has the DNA TGTGCCAGCAACAGCGGGGGCCGTGGTGAGCAGTTCTTC.

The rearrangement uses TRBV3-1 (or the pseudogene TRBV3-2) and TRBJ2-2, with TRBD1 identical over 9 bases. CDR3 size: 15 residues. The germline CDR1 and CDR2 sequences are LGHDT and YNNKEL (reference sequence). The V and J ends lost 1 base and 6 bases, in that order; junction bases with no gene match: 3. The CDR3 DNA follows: TGTGCCAGCAGCCAAGGGACAGGGGTGGCCGGGGAGCTGTTTTTT. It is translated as CASSQGTGVAGELFF.

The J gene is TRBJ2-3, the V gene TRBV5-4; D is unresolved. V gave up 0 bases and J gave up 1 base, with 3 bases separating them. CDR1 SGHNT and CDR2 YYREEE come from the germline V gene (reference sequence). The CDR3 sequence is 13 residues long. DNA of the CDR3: TGTGCCAGCAGCTTGGCGGGCACAGATACGCAGTATTTT. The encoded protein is CASSLAGTDTQYF.

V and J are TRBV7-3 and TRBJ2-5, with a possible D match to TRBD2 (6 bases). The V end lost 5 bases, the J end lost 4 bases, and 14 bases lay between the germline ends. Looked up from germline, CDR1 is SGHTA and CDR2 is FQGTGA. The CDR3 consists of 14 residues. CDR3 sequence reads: CASSPGGAGETQYF. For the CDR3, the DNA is TGTGCCAGCAGCCCGGGCGGGGCGGGAGAGACCCAGTACTTC.

CDR3 coding DNA: TGTGCCAGCAGCTTTAGCGCGGACAGCACAGATACGCAGTATTTT. Amino acid sequence: CASSFSADSTDTQYF. The chain combines TRBV11-1 with TRBJ2-3; possible D gene TRBD2, 5 bases. The germline V and J ends were trimmed by 3 bases and 0 bases, with 10 bases remaining between them. CDR1 is SGHAT and CDR2 is FQDESV in the germline V gene (reference sequence). The CDR3 length is 15 residues.

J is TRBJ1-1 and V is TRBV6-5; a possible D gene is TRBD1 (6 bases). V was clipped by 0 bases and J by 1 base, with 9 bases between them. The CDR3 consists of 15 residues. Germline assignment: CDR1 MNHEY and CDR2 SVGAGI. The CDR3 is CASSYSNRANTEAFF. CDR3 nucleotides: TGTGCCAGCAGTTACTCGAACAGGGCGAACACTGAAGCTTTCTTT.

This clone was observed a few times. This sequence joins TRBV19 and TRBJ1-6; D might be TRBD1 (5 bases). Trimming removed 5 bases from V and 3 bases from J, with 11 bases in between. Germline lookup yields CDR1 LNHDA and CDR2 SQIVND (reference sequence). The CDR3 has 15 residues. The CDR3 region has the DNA TGTGCCAGTAGTGTCGACAGATTCTATAATTCACCCCTCCACTTT. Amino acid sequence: CASSVDRFYNSPLHF.

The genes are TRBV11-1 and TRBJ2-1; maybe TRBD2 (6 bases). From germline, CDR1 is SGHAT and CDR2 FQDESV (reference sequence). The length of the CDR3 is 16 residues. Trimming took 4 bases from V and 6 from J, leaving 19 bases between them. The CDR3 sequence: CASSSEGIWGLNEQFF. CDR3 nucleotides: TGTGCCAGCAGCTCCGAGGGAATTTGGGGACTCAATGAGCAGTTCTTC.

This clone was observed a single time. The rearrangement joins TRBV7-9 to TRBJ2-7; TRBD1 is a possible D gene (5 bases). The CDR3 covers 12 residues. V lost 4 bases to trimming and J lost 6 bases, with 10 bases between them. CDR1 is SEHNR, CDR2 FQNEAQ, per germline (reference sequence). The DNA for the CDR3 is TGTGCCAGCAGCTCTCAGGGTCCCGAGCAGTACTTC. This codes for CASSSQGPEQYF.